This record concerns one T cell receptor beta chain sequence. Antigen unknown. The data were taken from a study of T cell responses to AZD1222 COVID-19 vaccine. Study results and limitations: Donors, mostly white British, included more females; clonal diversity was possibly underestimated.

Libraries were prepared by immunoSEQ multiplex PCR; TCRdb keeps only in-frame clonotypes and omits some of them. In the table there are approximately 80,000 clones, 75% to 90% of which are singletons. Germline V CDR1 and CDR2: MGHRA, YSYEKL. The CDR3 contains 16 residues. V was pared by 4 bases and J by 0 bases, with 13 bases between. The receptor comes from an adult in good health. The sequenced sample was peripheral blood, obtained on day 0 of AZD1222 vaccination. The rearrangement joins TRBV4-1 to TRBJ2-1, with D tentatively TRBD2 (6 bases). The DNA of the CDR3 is TGCGCCAGCAGCCGAGTAGCGGAAAGCTCCTACAATGAGCAGTTCTTC. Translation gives CASSRVAESSYNEQFF.